Listed below are T cell receptor beta chains from one sample, sequenced in a study of blood T cell repertoires in COVID-19. The assay was immunoSEQ multiplex PCR, and TCRdb's table has in-frame clones only and misses some. The table has fewer than 400,000 clones, approximately 87% seen once. Sequenced input: peripheral blood. These receptors were collected from a woman in her thirties with COVID-19, enrolled during active disease. Each CDR3 is given with its conserved first and last residue. A D gene is named only where the DNA matches it firmly. A clone size is listed for some rows: how often the clone was seen (once, few, many), or a class if it is expanded.

J gene: TRBJ2-7
clone size: few
V gene: TRBV6-5
D gene: TRBD2
CDR3 protein: CASQTSGGTYEQYF
CDR3 DNA: TGTGCCAGCCAAACTAGCGGGGGGACCTACGAGCAGTACTTC

J gene: TRBJ1-5
clone size: NA
V gene: TRBV28
D gene: TRBD1
CDR3 protein: CASTLTGGAGNQPQHF
CDR3 DNA: TGTGCCAGCACCCTGACAGGGGGCGCAGGGAATCAGCCCCAGCATTTT

J gene: TRBJ2-3
clone size: NA
V gene: TRBV6-5
D gene: NA
CDR3 protein: CASSRADTQYF
CDR3 DNA: TGTGCCAGTAGCCGGGCAGATACGCAGTATTTT

J gene: TRBJ2-3
clone size: NA
V gene: TRBV6-5
D gene: TRBD1
CDR3 protein: CASSHGTALTDTQYF
CDR3 DNA: TGTGCCAGCAGTCACGGGACAGCTCTCACAGATACGCAGTATTTT

J gene: TRBJ1-5
clone size: NA
V gene: TRBV20-1
D gene: TRBD1
CDR3 protein: CSASRTGVYQPQHF
CDR3 DNA: TGCAGTGCTAGTCGGACAGGGGTTTATCAGCCCCAGCATTTT

J gene: TRBJ2-1
clone size: NA
V gene: TRBV6-2/TRBV6-3
D gene: NA
CDR3 protein: CASSSAREGEQFF
CDR3 DNA: TGTGCCAGCAGCTCCGCGCGGGAAGGTGAGCAGTTCTTC

J gene: TRBJ1-4
clone size: NA
V gene: TRBV5-8
D gene: TRBD1
CDR3 protein: CASSFGGQINEKLFF
CDR3 DNA: TGTGCCAGCAGCTTCGGGGGACAGATTAATGAAAAACTGTTTTTT

J gene: TRBJ1-1
clone size: once
V gene: TRBV5-1
D gene: NA
CDR3 protein: CASSPDTPNTEAFF
CDR3 DNA: TGCGCCAGCAGCCCCGACACTCCGAACACTGAAGCTTTCTTT

J gene: TRBJ1-2
clone size: NA
V gene: TRBV10-1
D gene: NA
CDR3 protein: CASSEWTTGKGYTF
CDR3 DNA: TGCGCCAGCAGTGAGTGGACCACAGGAAAAGGCTACACCTTC

J gene: TRBJ1-2
clone size: NA
V gene: TRBV30
D gene: NA
CDR3 protein: CAWSFQGISNYGYTF
CDR3 DNA: TGTGCCTGGAGTTTTCAGGGAATTTCAAACTATGGCTACACCTTC

J gene: TRBJ2-1
clone size: NA
V gene: TRBV3-1/TRBV3-2
D gene: TRBD2
CDR3 protein: CASSLAGLAGVSEQFF
CDR3 DNA: TGTGCCAGCAGCCTGGCGGGACTAGCGGGAGTCTCTGAGCAGTTCTTC

J gene: TRBJ2-7
clone size: NA
V gene: TRBV30
D gene: NA
CDR3 protein: CAWSPWDKGSMGVEQYF
CDR3 DNA: TGTGCCTGGAGTCCTTGGGACAAAGGGTCAATGGGTGTCGAGCAGTACTTC

J gene: TRBJ2-1
clone size: NA
V gene: TRBV5-4
D gene: NA
CDR3 protein: CASSLRIADHNEQFF
CDR3 DNA: TGTGCCAGCAGCTTAAGGATAGCGGATCACAATGAGCAGTTCTTC

J gene: TRBJ2-7
clone size: NA
V gene: TRBV10-3
D gene: TRBD1
CDR3 protein: CAISESRGGQAITYEQYF
CDR3 DNA: TGTGCCATCAGTGAGTCGAGAGGCGGACAGGCTATAACCTACGAGCAGTACTTC

J gene: TRBJ2-1
clone size: NA
V gene: TRBV29-1
D gene: NA
CDR3 protein: CSVEGGQRLYNEQFF
CDR3 DNA: TGCAGCGTTGAAGGGGGACAACGACTTTACAATGAGCAGTTCTTC

J gene: TRBJ1-2
clone size: NA
V gene: TRBV28
D gene: NA
CDR3 protein: CASSLTAGRHYGYTF
CDR3 DNA: TGTGCCAGCAGTTTGACCGCAGGGCGGCATTATGGCTACACCTTC

J gene: TRBJ1-2
clone size: NA
V gene: TRBV7-2
D gene: NA
CDR3 protein: CASSSGTPNYGYTF
CDR3 DNA: TGTGCCAGCAGCTCCGGGACACCTAACTATGGCTACACCTTC

J gene: TRBJ2-2
clone size: NA
V gene: TRBV28
D gene: NA
CDR3 protein: CASSQGYTGELFF
CDR3 DNA: TGTGCCAGCAGCCAGGGTTACACCGGGGAGCTGTTTTTT

J gene: TRBJ1-1
clone size: NA
V gene: TRBV7-9
D gene: TRBD1
CDR3 protein: CASSLEGTGEAFF
CDR3 DNA: TGTGCCAGCAGCTTAGAAGGGACAGGAGAAGCTTTCTTT

J gene: TRBJ1-4
clone size: few
V gene: TRBV18
D gene: TRBD1
CDR3 protein: CASSPDRGNEKLFF
CDR3 DNA: TGTGCCAGCTCACCCGACAGGGGGAATGAAAAACTGTTTTTT

J gene: TRBJ2-1
clone size: once
V gene: TRBV11-2
D gene: TRBD2
CDR3 protein: CASSPIAGRAGNEQFF
CDR3 DNA: TGTGCCAGCAGCCCGATAGCGGGGAGGGCGGGTAATGAGCAGTTCTTC

J gene: TRBJ2-7
clone size: NA
V gene: TRBV3-1/TRBV3-2
D gene: NA
CDR3 protein: CASSQRQAASGYEQYF
CDR3 DNA: TGTGCCAGCAGCCAACGACAGGCCGCGAGCGGCTACGAGCAGTACTTC

J gene: TRBJ1-1
clone size: NA
V gene: TRBV10-2
D gene: TRBD1
CDR3 protein: CASSGSGGAEAFF
CDR3 DNA: TGCGCCAGCAGTGGGTCAGGGGGCGCTGAAGCTTTCTTT

J gene: TRBJ2-2
clone size: NA
V gene: TRBV7-9
D gene: TRBD1
CDR3 protein: CASSPQGRTGELFF
CDR3 DNA: TGTGCCAGCAGCCCACAGGGGCGCACCGGGGAGCTGTTTTTT

J gene: TRBJ1-2
clone size: NA
V gene: TRBV10-2
D gene: NA
CDR3 protein: CASRDAQGRWGYTF
CDR3 DNA: TGCGCCAGCAGGGACGCCCAGGGGCGATGGGGCTACACCTTC

J gene: TRBJ1-1
clone size: few
V gene: TRBV28
D gene: NA
CDR3 protein: CASSFSVGEAFF
CDR3 DNA: TGTGCCAGCAGTTTCTCAGTTGGTGAAGCTTTCTTT

J gene: TRBJ2-5
clone size: NA
V gene: TRBV7-2
D gene: NA
CDR3 protein: CASSLGTVQETQYF
CDR3 DNA: TGTGCCAGCAGCTTAGGAACAGTCCAAGAGACCCAGTACTTC

J gene: TRBJ2-3
clone size: NA
V gene: TRBV7-9
D gene: TRBD2
CDR3 protein: CASSRISGRARKTDTQYF
CDR3 DNA: TGTGCCAGCAGCCGAATTAGCGGGAGGGCTCGAAAGACAGATACGCAGTATTTT

J gene: TRBJ1-1
clone size: NA
V gene: TRBV6-6
D gene: NA
CDR3 protein: CASSYSSVSTEAFF
CDR3 DNA: TGTGCCAGCAGTTACTCTTCCGTATCCACTGAAGCTTTCTTT

J gene: TRBJ1-4
clone size: NA
V gene: TRBV2
D gene: NA
CDR3 protein: CASSQRVGDNEKLFF
CDR3 DNA: TGTGCCAGCAGTCAGAGGGTGGGAGATAATGAAAAACTGTTTTTT

J gene: TRBJ1-5
clone size: NA
V gene: TRBV28
D gene: TRBD1
CDR3 protein: CASSSGTGSYQPQHF
CDR3 DNA: TGTGCCAGCAGTTCGGGGACAGGGAGTTATCAGCCCCAGCATTTT

J gene: TRBJ2-3
clone size: NA
V gene: TRBV14
D gene: NA
CDR3 protein: CASSQATSTDTQYF
CDR3 DNA: TGTGCCAGCAGCCAAGCAACTAGCACAGATACGCAGTATTTT

J gene: TRBJ2-1
clone size: NA
V gene: TRBV7-8
D gene: TRBD2
CDR3 protein: CASSWARRAGVYNEQFF
CDR3 DNA: TGTGCCAGCAGCTGGGCTCGGCGAGCGGGAGTATACAATGAGCAGTTCTTC

J gene: TRBJ2-7
clone size: NA
V gene: TRBV27
D gene: NA
CDR3 protein: CASSSIGSLSYEQYF
CDR3 DNA: TGTGCCAGCAGTTCGATCGGGAGCCTATCCTACGAGCAGTACTTC

J gene: TRBJ1-2
clone size: NA
V gene: TRBV6-5
D gene: TRBD1
CDR3 protein: CASSYTGTENYGYTF
CDR3 DNA: TGTGCCAGCAGTTACACCGGGACAGAGAACTATGGCTACACCTTC

J gene: TRBJ2-1
clone size: NA
V gene: TRBV21-1
D gene: NA
CDR3 protein: CATGGTGSYNEQFF
CDR3 DNA: TGTGCCACAGGTGGGACAGGCTCCTACAATGAGCAGTTCTTC

J gene: TRBJ2-1
clone size: NA
V gene: TRBV11-3
D gene: TRBD1
CDR3 protein: CASSGGQTSYNEQFF
CDR3 DNA: TGTGCCAGCAGCGGGGGACAGACTTCCTACAATGAGCAGTTCTTC

J gene: TRBJ1-6
clone size: NA
V gene: TRBV18
D gene: NA
CDR3 protein: CASSEKTSVINSPLHF
CDR3 DNA: TGTGCCAGCTCAGAAAAAACCTCGGTTATTAATTCACCCCTCCACTTT

J gene: TRBJ2-7
clone size: NA
V gene: TRBV30
D gene: NA
CDR3 protein: CAWSTNSRHNYEQYF
CDR3 DNA: TGTGCCTGGAGTACCAACAGCCGTCATAACTACGAGCAGTACTTC

J gene: TRBJ2-2
clone size: NA
V gene: TRBV23-1
D gene: TRBD2
CDR3 protein: CASSLETRLAGGIETGELFF
CDR3 DNA: TGCGCCAGCAGTCTTGAGACGCGACTAGCGGGAGGGATCGAAACCGGGGAGCTGTTTTTT